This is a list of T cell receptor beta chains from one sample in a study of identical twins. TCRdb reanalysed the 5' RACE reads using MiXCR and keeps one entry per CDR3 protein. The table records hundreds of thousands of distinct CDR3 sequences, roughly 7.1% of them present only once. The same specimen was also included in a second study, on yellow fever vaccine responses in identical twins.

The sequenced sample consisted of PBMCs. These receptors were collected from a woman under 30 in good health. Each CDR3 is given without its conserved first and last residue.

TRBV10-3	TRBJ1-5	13	AIRQDQYSNQPQH
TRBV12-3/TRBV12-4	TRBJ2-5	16	ASSLELAGVGRQETQY
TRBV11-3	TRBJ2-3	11	ASFGGFTDTQY
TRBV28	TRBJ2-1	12	ASSWGASYNEQF
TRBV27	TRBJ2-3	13	ASSLDRGSGNTQY
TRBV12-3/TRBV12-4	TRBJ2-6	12	ASYWGAGANVLT
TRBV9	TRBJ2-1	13	ASSEGNLAYNEQF
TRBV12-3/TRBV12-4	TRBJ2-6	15	ATHRGWGQTGANVLT
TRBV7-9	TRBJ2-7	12	ASSTRTRGDEQY
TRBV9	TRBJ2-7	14	ASSSSWTSGSYEQY
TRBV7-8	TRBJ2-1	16	ASSPPSRGPEGYNEQF
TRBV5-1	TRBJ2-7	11	ASSPWAGDEQY
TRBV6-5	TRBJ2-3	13	ASSYRGTSTDTQY
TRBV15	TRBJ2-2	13	ATSRDRDTGGELF
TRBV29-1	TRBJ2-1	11	STRQGTGNEQF
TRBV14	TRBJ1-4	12	ASSQRGGDEKLF
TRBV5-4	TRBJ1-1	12	ASSSDTRGTEAF
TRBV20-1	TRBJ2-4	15	SARGASGRAEVNIQY
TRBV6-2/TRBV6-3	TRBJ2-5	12	ASSYSGGLETQY
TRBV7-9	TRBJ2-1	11	ASSLGPTNEQF
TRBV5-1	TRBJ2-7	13	ASSLRSSGSYEQY
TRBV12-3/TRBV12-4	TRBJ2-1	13	ASTGREWWDNEQF
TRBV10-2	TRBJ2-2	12	ASKATGGAGELF
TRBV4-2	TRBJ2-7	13	ASSQVVSGVYEQY
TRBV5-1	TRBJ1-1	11	ASSLDSNTEAF
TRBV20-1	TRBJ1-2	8	SARDVPGQ
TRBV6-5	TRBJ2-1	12	ASSWRRAYNEQF
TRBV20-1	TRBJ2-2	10	SARDKFRELF
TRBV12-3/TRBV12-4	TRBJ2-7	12	ASALSRGNYEQY
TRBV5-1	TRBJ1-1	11	ASSLGGFTEAF
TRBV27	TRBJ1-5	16	ASSLLGGGSDSNQPQH
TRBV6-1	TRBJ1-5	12	ASRSTGVNQPQH
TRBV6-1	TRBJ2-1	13	ASSLTSASYNEQF
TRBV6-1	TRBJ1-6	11	ASTPGGDSPLH
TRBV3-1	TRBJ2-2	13	ASSLAGANTGELF
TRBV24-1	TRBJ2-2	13	ATNGGQIDTGELF
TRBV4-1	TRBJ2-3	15	ASSQEVVAGGQDTQY
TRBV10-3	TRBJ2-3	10	ATSDRGDTQY
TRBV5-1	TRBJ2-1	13	ASSSGTSGGNEQF
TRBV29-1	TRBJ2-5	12	SVKGTGNAETQY
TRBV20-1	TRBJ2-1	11	SAGPQVYNEQF
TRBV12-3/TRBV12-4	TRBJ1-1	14	ASSSTDPPHVTEAF
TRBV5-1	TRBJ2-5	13	ASSISGGAWETQY
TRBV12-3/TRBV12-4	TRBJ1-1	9	ASSSRVSAF
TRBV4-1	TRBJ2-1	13	ASSQASGRGNEQF
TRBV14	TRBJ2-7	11	ASSSSARDEQY
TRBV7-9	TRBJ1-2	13	ATTAQAGVDYGYT
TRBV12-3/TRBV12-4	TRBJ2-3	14	ASSFSRAPSTDTQY
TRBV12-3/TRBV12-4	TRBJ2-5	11	ASRASTQETQY
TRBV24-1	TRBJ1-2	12	ATSDRDSLYGYT
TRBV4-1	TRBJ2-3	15	ASSQDNGFLGADTQY
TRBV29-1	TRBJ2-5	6	SVETQY
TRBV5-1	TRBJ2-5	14	ASSREVGGLQETQY
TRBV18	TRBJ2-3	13	ASSPPGGFTDTQY
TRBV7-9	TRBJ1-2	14	ASQEWPDRIGSGYT